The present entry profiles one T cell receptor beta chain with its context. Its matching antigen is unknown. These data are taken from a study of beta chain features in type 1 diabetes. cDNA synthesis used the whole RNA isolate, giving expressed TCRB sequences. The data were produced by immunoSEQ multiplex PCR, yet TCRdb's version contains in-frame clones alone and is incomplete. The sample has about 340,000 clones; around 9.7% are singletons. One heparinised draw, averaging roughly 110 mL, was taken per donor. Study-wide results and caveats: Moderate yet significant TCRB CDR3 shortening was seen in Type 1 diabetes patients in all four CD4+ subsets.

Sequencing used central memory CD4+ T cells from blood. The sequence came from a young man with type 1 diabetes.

CDR3 nucleotide sequence: TGTGCCAGTTTAGAGGACTCGAACACCGGGGAGCTGTTTTTT. As protein: CASLEDSNTGELFF. The chain employs TRBV2 and TRBJ2-2; the D gene is possibly TRBD2 (5 bases). Trimming pared 9 bases from V and 0 bases from J, leaving 11 bases between. The germline gives CDR1 SNHLY, CDR2 FYNNEI. CDR3 length: 14 residues.